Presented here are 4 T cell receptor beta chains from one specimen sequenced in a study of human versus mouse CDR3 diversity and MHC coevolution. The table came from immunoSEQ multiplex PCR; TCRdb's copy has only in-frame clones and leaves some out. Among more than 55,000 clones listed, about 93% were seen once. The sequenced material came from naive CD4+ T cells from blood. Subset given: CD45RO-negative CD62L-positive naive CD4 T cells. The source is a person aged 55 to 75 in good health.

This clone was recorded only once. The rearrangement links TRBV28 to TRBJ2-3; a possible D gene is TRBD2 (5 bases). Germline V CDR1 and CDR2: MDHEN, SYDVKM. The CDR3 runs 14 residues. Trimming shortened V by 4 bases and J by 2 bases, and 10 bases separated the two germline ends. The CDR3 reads CASSSGLPTDTQYF. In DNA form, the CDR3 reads TGTGCCAGCAGTTCAGGACTGCCCACAGATACGCAGTATTTT.

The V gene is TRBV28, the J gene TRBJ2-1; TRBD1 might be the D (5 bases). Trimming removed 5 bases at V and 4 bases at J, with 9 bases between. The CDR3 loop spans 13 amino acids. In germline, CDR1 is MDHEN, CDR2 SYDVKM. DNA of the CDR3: TGTGCCAGCAGTCGAGACAGTTACAATGAGCAGTTCTTC. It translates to CASSRDSYNEQFF.

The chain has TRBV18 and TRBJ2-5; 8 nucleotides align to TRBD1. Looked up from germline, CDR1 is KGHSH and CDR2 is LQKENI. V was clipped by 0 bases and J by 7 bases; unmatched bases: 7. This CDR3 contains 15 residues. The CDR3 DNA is TGTGCCAGCTCACCACCTTCAGGGGGCCTCGGGACCCAGTACTTC. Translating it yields CASSPPSGGLGTQYF.

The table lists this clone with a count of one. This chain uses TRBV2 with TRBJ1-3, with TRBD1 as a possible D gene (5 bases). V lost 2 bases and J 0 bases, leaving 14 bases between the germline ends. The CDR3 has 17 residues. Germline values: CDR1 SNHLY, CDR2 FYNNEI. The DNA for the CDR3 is TGTGCCAGCAGTGAACAGGGAATTGGTGGCTCTGGAAACACCATATATTTT. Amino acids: CASSEQGIGGSGNTIYF.